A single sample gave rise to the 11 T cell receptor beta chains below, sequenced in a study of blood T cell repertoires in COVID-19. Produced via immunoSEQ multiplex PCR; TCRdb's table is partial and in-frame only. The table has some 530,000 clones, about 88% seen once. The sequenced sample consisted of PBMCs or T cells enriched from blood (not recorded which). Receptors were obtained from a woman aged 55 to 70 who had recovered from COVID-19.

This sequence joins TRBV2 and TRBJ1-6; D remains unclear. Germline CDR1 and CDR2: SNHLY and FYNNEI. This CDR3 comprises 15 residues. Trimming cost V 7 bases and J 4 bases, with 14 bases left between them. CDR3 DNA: TGTGCCAGCAAAGTTACTGGAGGGTATAATTCACCCCTCCACTTT. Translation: CASKVTGGYNSPLHF.

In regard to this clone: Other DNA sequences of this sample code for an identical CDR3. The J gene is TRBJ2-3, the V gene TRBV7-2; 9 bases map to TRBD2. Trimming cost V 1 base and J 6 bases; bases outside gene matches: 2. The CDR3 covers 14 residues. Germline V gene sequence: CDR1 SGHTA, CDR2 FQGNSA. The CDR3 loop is CASSLGGGADTQYF. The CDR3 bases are TGTGCCAGCAGCTTAGGCGGGGGGGCGGATACGCAGTATTTT.

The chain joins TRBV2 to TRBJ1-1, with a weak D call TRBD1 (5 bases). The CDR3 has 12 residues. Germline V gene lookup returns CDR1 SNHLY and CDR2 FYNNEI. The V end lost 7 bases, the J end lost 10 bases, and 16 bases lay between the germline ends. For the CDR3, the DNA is TGTGCCAGCATGGGGGGAGGAGGGGTAGCTTTCTTT. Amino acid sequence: CASMGGGGVAFF.

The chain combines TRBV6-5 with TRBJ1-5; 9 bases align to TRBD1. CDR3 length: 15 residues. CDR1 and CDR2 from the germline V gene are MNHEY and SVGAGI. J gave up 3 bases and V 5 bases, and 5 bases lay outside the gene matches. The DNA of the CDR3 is TGTGCCAGCAGTCAGACAGGGGGGAACAATCAGCCCCAGCATTTT. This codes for CASSQTGGNNQPQHF.

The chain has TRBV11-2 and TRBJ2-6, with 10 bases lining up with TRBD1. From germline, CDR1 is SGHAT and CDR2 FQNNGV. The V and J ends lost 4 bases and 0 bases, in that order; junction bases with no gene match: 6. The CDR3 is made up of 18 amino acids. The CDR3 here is CASSSRDRGTSGANVLTF. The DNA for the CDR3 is TGTGCCAGCAGCTCCCGGGACAGGGGTACCTCTGGGGCCAACGTCCTGACTTTC.

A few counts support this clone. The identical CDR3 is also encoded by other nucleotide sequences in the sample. CDR3 in DNA: TGTGCCAGTTCTCGCGGAACTGAAGCTTTCTTT. Its protein is CASSRGTEAFF. The chain carries TRBV19 and TRBJ1-1; no firm D call. Germline V gene lookup returns CDR1 LNHDA and CDR2 SQIVND (reference sequence). The CDR3 runs 11 residues. Trimming left V 8 bases short and J 5 bases short, with 9 bases between.

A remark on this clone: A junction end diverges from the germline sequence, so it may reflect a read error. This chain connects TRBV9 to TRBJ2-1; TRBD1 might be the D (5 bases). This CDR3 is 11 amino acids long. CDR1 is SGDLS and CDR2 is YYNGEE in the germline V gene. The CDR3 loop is CASGPGYEQFF. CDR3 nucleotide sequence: TGTGCCAGCGGACCAGGGTATGAACAGTTCTTC.

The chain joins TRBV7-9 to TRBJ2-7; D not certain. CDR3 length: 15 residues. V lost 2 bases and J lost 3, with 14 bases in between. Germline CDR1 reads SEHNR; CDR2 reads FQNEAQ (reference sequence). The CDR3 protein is CASSLTLGSRYEQYF. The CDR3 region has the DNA TGTGCCAGCAGCTTAACGCTCGGGTCACGCTACGAGCAGTACTTC.

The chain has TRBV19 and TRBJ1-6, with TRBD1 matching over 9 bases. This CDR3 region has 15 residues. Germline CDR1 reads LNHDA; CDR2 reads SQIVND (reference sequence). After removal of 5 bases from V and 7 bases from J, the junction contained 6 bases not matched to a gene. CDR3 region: CASSPRDRANSPLHF. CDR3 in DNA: TGTGCCAGTAGTCCCAGGGACAGGGCAAATTCACCCCTCCACTTT.

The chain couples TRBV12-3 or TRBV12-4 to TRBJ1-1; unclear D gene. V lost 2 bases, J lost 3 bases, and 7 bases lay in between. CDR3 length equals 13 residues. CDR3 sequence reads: CASSLWRDTEAFF. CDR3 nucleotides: TGTGCCAGCAGTTTATGGAGAGACACTGAAGCTTTCTTT.

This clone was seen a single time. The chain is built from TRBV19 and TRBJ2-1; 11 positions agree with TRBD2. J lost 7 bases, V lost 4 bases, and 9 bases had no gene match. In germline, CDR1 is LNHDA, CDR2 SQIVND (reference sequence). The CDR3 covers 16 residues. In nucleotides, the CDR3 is TGTGCCAGTAGTACCTTTAGCGGGGGGGCTCGGAATGAGCAGTTCTTC. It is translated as CASSTFSGGARNEQFF. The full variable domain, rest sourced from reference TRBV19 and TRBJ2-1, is DGGITQSPKYLFRKEGQNVTLSCEQNLNHDAMYWYRQDPGQGLRLIYYSQIVNDFQKGDIAEGYSVSREKKESFPLTVTSAQKNPTAFYLCASSTFSGGARNEQFFGPGTRLTVL.